The 21 T cell receptor beta chains reported below all come from one sample, sequenced in a study of technical replicates of blood from a handful of donors. Sequencing was performed with immunoSEQ multiplex PCR; in TCRdb, only in-frame clones are kept and a portion is missing. The table has tens of thousands of clones, roughly 98% seen once. The specimen sequenced was T cells isolated from PBMCs. All receptors derive from a human donor in good health.

The rearrangement uses TRBV6-1 and TRBJ2-7; D possibly corresponds to TRBD2 (5 bases). In germline, CDR1 is MNHNS, CDR2 SASEGT. V shed 7 bases and J shed 3 bases, with 16 bases lying between them. The CDR3 contains 14 residues. The CDR3 DNA follows: TGTGCCAGCACCCCTTTGAGGGTAGTCTACGAGCAGTACTTC. Translating gives CASTPLRVVYEQYF.

V usage is TRBV21-1 and J usage is TRBJ2-7; no check of the table's D call, TRBD1, against the DNA was made. TRBV21-1 is a known pseudogene. CDR3 length: 15 amino acids. CDR3 coding DNA: TGTGCCAGCAGCCCCCGGGACAGGGGGGTTCCCGAGCAGTACTTC. Residues: CASSPRDRGVPEQYF.

This chain joins TRBV14 and TRBJ1-1; tentative D call: TRBD1 (6 bases). CDR3 length equals 15 residues. The V and J ends lost 1 base and 0 bases respectively, with 9 bases between them. Germline CDR1 SGHDN, CDR2 FVKESK. CDR3 amino acids: CASSQVGGMNTEAFF. The CDR3 DNA is TGTGCCAGCAGCCAAGTAGGGGGAATGAACACTGAAGCTTTCTTT.

As DNA, the CDR3 is TGTGCCAGCAGCTTGCGCACTGAAGCTTTCTTT. Translated: CASSLRTEAFF. The rearrangement links TRBV5-6 to TRBJ1-1; D remains ambiguous. CDR1 is SGHDT and CDR2 is YYEEEE in the germline V gene. CDR3 length equals 11 residues. Trimming cost V 1 base and J 4 bases, with 2 bases left between them.

The chain recombines TRBV30 with TRBJ1-1, with TRBD1 as a possible D gene (6 bases). CDR1 is GTSNPN, CDR2 SVGIG, per germline (reference sequence). Trimming took 3 bases from V and 0 from J, leaving 11 bases between them. This CDR3 has 14 residues. The CDR3 DNA follows: TGTGCCTGGAGATCAACAGGGATGAACACTGAAGCTTTCTTT. Protein sequence: CAWRSTGMNTEAFF.

The V and J genes are TRBV25-1 and TRBJ2-5, with D perhaps matching TRBD1 (5 bases). Germline CDR1 MGHDK, CDR2 SYGVNS. The CDR3 has 13 residues. V lost 4 bases, J lost 5 bases, and 11 bases lay in between. The CDR3 nucleotides are TGTGCCAGCAGTGCCAGGGTGGTGGAGACCCAGTACTTC. Protein: CASSARVVETQYF.

V usage is TRBV9 and J usage is TRBJ2-1, with 7 bases aligning to TRBD2. The length of the CDR3 is 14 residues. CDR1 is SGDLS, CDR2 YYNGEE, per germline. V trimming: 0 bases; J trimming: 7 bases; junction bases outside the gene matches: 4. Here the CDR3 DNA reads TGTGCCAGCAGCGTAGGCAGCGGGGAGAATGAGCAGTTCTTC. Translating it yields CASSVGSGENEQFF.

V and J are TRBV6-6 and TRBJ2-7; 11 positions match TRBD2. V shed 4 bases, J shed 4 bases, and the junction held 3 bases outside the gene matches. Germline V lookup: CDR1 MNHNY, CDR2 SVGAGI (reference sequence). The CDR3 extends over 14 amino acids. The CDR3 nucleotides read TGTGCCAGCAGTTCTAGCGGGGGGCGGTACGAGCAGTACTTC. As protein: CASSSSGGRYEQYF.

The rearrangement links TRBV11-3 to TRBJ2-1; maybe TRBD2 (6 bases). The germline V gene has CDR1 SGHNT and CDR2 YENEEA. The V gene lost 4 bases and the J gene lost 2 bases, with 15 bases spanning the gap. The CDR3 consists of 16 residues. CDR3 in DNA: TGTGCCAGCAGCTCCCGCGACACGGGGGCCTACAATGAGCAGTTCTTC. It is translated as CASSSRDTGAYNEQFF.

This chain connects TRBV9 to TRBJ2-1, with a possible D match to TRBD1 (6 bases). The CDR3 loop spans 20 amino acids. V lost 3 bases and J 0 bases, leaving 25 bases between the germline ends. Germline loops: CDR1 SGDLS, CDR2 YYNGEE. CDR3 in amino acids: CASSGDPFSNQGSSYNEQFF. The DNA for the CDR3 is TGTGCCAGCAGCGGGGACCCATTCTCAAACCAGGGGAGCTCCTACAATGAGCAGTTCTTC.

The chain is built from TRBV4-1 and TRBJ2-7; TRBD1 agrees at 9 bases. Germline CDR1 is MGHRA and CDR2 is YSYEKL. After removal of 5 bases from V and 4 bases from J, the junction contained 6 bases not matched to a gene. The CDR3 length is 14 residues. CDR3 in DNA: TGCGCCAGCAGCGGAGGGGACAGGGATTACGAGCAGTACTTC. This encodes CASSGGDRDYEQYF.

Concerning this clone: One end of the junction does not line up with germline, which may come from a read error. Other nucleotide sequences from this sample produce the same CDR3. The gene calls are TRBV4-1 and TRBJ1-2; tentative D call: TRBD1 (6 bases). The CDR3 length is 17 residues. The germline V gene encodes CDR1 MGHRA and CDR2 YSYEKL. The CDR3 loop is CASSQASRDTRSRGYTF. The CDR3 DNA reads as TGCGCCAGCAGCCAAGCATCCCGGGACACGAGGAGTAGAGGCTATACCTTC.

The CDR3 nucleotides read TGTGCCAGCAGTGAAAATTCTAGTGATGAGCAGTTCTTC. This sequence encodes CASSENSSDEQFF. The V call is TRBV6-1, the J call TRBJ2-1; D gene unclear. V gave up 2 bases and J gave up 8 bases, with 10 bases separating them. The CDR3 spans 13 residues. CDR1 is MNHNS, CDR2 SASEGT, per germline.

The chain has TRBV21-1 and TRBJ1-4; TRBD1, the D gene given by the table, was not confirmed from the DNA. TRBV21-1 counts as a pseudogene. CDR3 length: 18 amino acids. The CDR3 reads CASSVRDSAPKGHEKLFF. The CDR3 DNA reads TGTGCCAGCAGCGTGCGGGACAGCGCACCAAAAGGCCATGAAAAACTGTTTTTT.

The chain has TRBV5-1 and TRBJ2-3; D not resolved. The CDR3 loop spans 16 amino acids. V was cut by 0 bases and J by 3 bases, with 14 bases left in between. Germline loops: CDR1 SGHRS, CDR2 YFSETQ. Here the CDR3 DNA reads TGCGCCAGCAGCTTGGAGCCTCCAAGAATGACAGATACGCAGTATTTT. Its translation: CASSLEPPRMTDTQYF.

The chain is built from TRBV7-2 and TRBJ1-2; TRBD1 agrees at 8 bases. The junction had 14 bases not matched to a gene; V was cut back by 5 bases and J by 6 bases. Germline CDR1 reads SGHTA; CDR2 reads FQGNSA. This CDR3 has 16 amino acids. This CDR3 is CASSEGQGWALNGYTF. CDR3 DNA sequence: TGTGCCAGCAGCGAAGGACAGGGTTGGGCCCTTAATGGCTACACCTTC. The whole variable domain, remainder taken from reference TRBV7-2 and TRBJ1-2, is GAGVSQSPSNKVTEKGKDVELRCDPISGHTALYWYRQSLGQGLEFLIYFQGNSAPDKSGLPSDRFSAERTGGSVSTLTIQRTQQEDSAVYLCASSEGQGWALNGYTFGSGTRLTVV.

The chain carries TRBV13 and TRBJ1-5, with 7 bases that match TRBD1. The germline CDR1 and CDR2 sequences are PRHDT and FYEKMQ (reference sequence). V was clipped by 4 bases and J by 5 bases; unmatched bases: 11. The CDR3 is 16 residues long. CDR3 nucleotide sequence: TGTGCCAGCAGCTCTCGACAGGGCAGTCAAGATCAGCCCCAGCATTTT. Protein product: CASSSRQGSQDQPQHF.

The chain employs TRBV12-5 and TRBJ2-5; D may be TRBD2 (5 bases). The V end lost 5 bases, the J end lost 3 bases, and 22 bases lay between the germline ends. The CDR3 extends over 17 amino acids. Per germline, CDR1 LGHNT and CDR2 FRNRAP. CDR3 nucleotide sequence: TGTGCTAGTGGTGAAACAACGGCGGGTGGAATTAAAGAGACCCAGTACTTC. Its translation: CASGETTAGGIKETQYF.

This chain connects TRBV7-9 to TRBJ1-1, with D hard to call. Germline values: CDR1 SEHNR, CDR2 FQNEAQ (reference sequence). Trimming took off 1 base at V and 1 base at J, with 4 bases between the two ends. The CDR3 is made up of 13 amino acids. CDR3 nucleotides: TGTGCCAGCAGCTTAGTAGCGAACACTGAAGCTTTCTTT. Translated, it gives CASSLVANTEAFF.

The chain combines TRBV19 with TRBJ2-2; TRBD1 might be the D (6 bases). Germline V CDR1 and CDR2: LNHDA, SQIVND (reference sequence). Between the trimmed V and J ends, which lost 6 bases and 0 bases, there was a span of 11 bases. The CDR3 is 15 amino acids. This chain's CDR3 is CASRTTGANTGELFF. Written as DNA, the CDR3 is TGTGCCAGTAGGACGACAGGAGCGAACACCGGGGAGCTGTTTTTT. Variable domain in full (rest from reference TRBV19 and TRBJ2-2): DGGITQSPKYLFRKEGQNVTLSCEQNLNHDAMYWYRQDPGQGLRLIYYSQIVNDFQKGDIAEGYSVSREKKESFPLTVTSAQKNPTAFYLCASRTTGANTGELFFGEGSRLTVL.

The genes are TRBV5-6 and TRBJ2-7; D uncertain. In germline, CDR1 is SGHDT, CDR2 YYEEEE. The CDR3 spans 14 residues. Trimming removed 2 bases from V and 5 bases from J, with 14 bases in between. DNA of the CDR3: TGTGCCAGCAGCTTAGGCAGGCAGAACCACGAGCAGTACTTC. Amino acid sequence: CASSLGRQNHEQYF.